This TCR beta chain stems from a study of OX40 agonist ivuxolimab in advanced cancers. Study-level information: Each patient was given ivuxolimab into a vein every 2 weeks, at 0.01 to 10 mg/kg. From 23 to 79 years was the age range, with a mean of approximately 63 years, and about 83% were male.

The CDR3 runs to 13 residues. V lost 2 bases and J 7 bases, leaving 12 bases between the germline ends. Germline V lookup: CDR1 LGHNT, CDR2 FRNRAP. The method was immunoSEQ multiplex PCR; TCRdb's version includes in-frame clones alone and lacks a portion of them. This table holds around 83,000 clones, 88% found once. Material: CD4+ or CD8+ T cells sorted from blood, obtained in a trial of the OX40 agonist ivuxolimab. The sequence was collected from an adult with an advanced solid tumor such as melanoma, head and neck, liver or kidney cancer. The rearrangement links TRBV12-5 to TRBJ2-7; no reliable D call. CDR3: CASGLRYLGEQYF. The CDR3 bases are TGTGCTAGTGGTTTGAGGTATCTGGGGGAGCAGTACTTC.